The T cell receptor (beta chain) described here comes from a study of blood T cell repertoires in COVID-19. Overall study: Italy, Spain and the United States were the sources of the convalescent and acute COVID-19 samples. Sample material is recorded as cDNA or gDNA derived from T cells, B-cell-depleted T cells, or PBMCs.

As handled by the study authors: Estimated nucleated cell counts came from reference gene primer amplification. Method: immunoSEQ multiplex PCR; TCRdb's copy keeps in-frame clones and lacks some. That table furnishes V, J and clone size, whereas the DNA furnished D and trimming. The data contain approximately 190,000 clones, roughly 82% of them seen just once; the ten biggest clones take up roughly 7.1%. This CDR3 is built from 14 residues. V was cut by 6 bases and J by 4 bases, with 13 bases left in between. CDR1 and CDR2 (germline): SNHLY, FYNNEI. The TCR comes from an older woman with COVID-19, enrolled during active disease. The material sequenced was peripheral blood. J is TRBJ2-1 and V is TRBV2; maybe TRBD1 (6 bases). Written as DNA, the CDR3 is TGTGCCAGCAGGGGGGCGGACTTTTACAATGAGCAGTTCTTC. Translated, it gives CASRGADFYNEQFF.